The 32 T cell receptor beta chains below all came from one sample that was sequenced in a study of T cells expressing NK-cell markers. TCRdb re-called the 5' RACE reads; one entry per CDR3 protein, DNA not given. With hundreds of thousands of distinct CDR3 sequences in the sample, the ten largest clones hold approximately 3.5%. Sample: blood T cells: a sorted CD56 or NKG2C T cell subset, CD4+ or CD8+ T cells, or bulk PBMC T cells (not recorded which). All receptors come from a man younger than 30 in good health.

The rearrangement links TRBV20-1 to TRBJ2-2; TCRdb outputs TRBD1, but without DNA this stays unchecked. The germline gives CDR1 DFQATT, CDR2 SNEGSKA (reference sequence). The CDR3 totals 15 residues. CDR3 sequence reads: CSARGRTGETGELFF.

The V and J genes are TRBV28 and TRBJ2-5; TCRdb reports TRBD1, a call that lacks DNA to check it against. This CDR3 has 14 amino acids. The germline V gene has CDR1 MDHEN and CDR2 SYDVKM. The CDR3 reads CASSNPDRDETQYF.

The rearrangement joins TRBV20-1 to TRBJ2-1; TCRdb's assignment of TRBD2 cannot be checked, as there is no DNA. This CDR3 region has 14 residues. The V gene's germline CDR1 is DFQATT and CDR2 SNEGSKA (reference sequence). The chain's CDR3 is CSATGLAGVFEQFF.

The chain carries TRBV7-3 and TRBJ2-6; TCRdb's D gene call, TRBD2, goes unchecked for lack of DNA. CDR3 length: 21 amino acids. Germline V lookup: CDR1 SGHTA, CDR2 FQGTGA. The CDR3 loop is CASSLRARKEGDSSGANVLTF.

CDR3 region: CASSPKNNEQFF. V and J are TRBV7-9 and TRBJ2-1. CDR3 size: 12 residues. Germline V CDR1 and CDR2: SEHNR, FQNEAQ (reference sequence). Using reference TRBV7-9 and TRBJ2-1 for the parts outside the CDR3, the full variable domain is DTGVSQNPRHKITKRGQNVTFRCDPISEHNRLYWYRQTLGQGPEFLTYFQNEAQLEKSRLLSDRFSAERPKGSFSTLEIQRTEQGDSAMYLCASSPKNNEQFFGPGTRLTVL.

The J gene is TRBJ2-5, the V gene TRBV11-2; TCRdb outputs TRBD2, but without DNA this stays unchecked. Per germline, CDR1 SGHAT and CDR2 FQNNGV. CDR3 length equals 17 residues. CDR3: CASSLMGLAGNQETQYF. The whole variable domain, remainder taken from reference TRBV11-2 and TRBJ2-5, is EAGVAQSPRYKIIEKRQSVAFWCNPISGHATLYWYQQILGQGPKLLIQFQNNGVVDDSQLPKDRFSAERLKGVDSTLKIQPAKLEDSAVYLCASSLMGLAGNQETQYFGPGTRLLVL.

This chain links TRBV7-6 with TRBJ2-1; there is no DNA to check the TCRdb D call of TRBD2. The CDR3 contains 18 residues. The germline gives CDR1 SGHVS, CDR2 FNYEAQ. CDR3 in amino acids: CASSHKGTSGRALDEQFF.

The chain joins TRBV21-1 to TRBJ2-1; TCRdb names TRBD2, which stays unverified in the absence of DNA. TRBV21-1 is recorded as a pseudogene. The CDR3 is 16 residues long. The CDR3 loop is CARQKRAREGPNEQFF.

This sequence joins TRBV27 and TRBJ2-5. Germline-derived CDR1 and CDR2 are MNHEY and SMNVEV (reference sequence). The length of the CDR3 is 12 residues. CDR3 amino acids: CATARIGETQYF.

The gene calls are TRBV20-1 and TRBJ2-7. Germline V gives CDR1 DFQATT, CDR2 SNEGSKA (reference sequence). The CDR3 spans 12 residues. CDR3 protein: CSASVSSYEQYF.

The V call is TRBV12-3 or TRBV12-4, the J call TRBJ2-1. The CDR3 spans 13 residues. CDR3: CASSLRSAAMEFF.

The chain links TRBV20-1 to TRBJ2-7. The germline V gene has CDR1 DFQATT and CDR2 SNEGSKA (reference sequence). This CDR3 comprises 13 residues. The CDR3 here is CSASGGFTYEQYF.

The gene calls are TRBV9 and TRBJ2-1; TCRdb returns TRBD2, unconfirmable since there is no DNA. The CDR3 spans 15 residues. CDR1 SGDLS and CDR2 YYNGEE come from the germline V gene. The CDR3 loop reads CASSVFIGERNEQFF.

This chain links TRBV4-2 with TRBJ1-6; the D call of TRBD1 rests on TCRdb alone, since no DNA is present to check it. The CDR3 sequence is 15 residues long. The germline gives CDR1 LGHNA, CDR2 YNFKEQ. This chain's CDR3 is CASSQGQPNNSPLHF.

This rearrangement joins TRBV9 to TRBJ2-1; TCRdb selects TRBD2, and the lack of DNA leaves this call unchecked. CDR3 length: 20 amino acids. Germline loops: CDR1 SGDLS, CDR2 YYNGEE. Here the CDR3 reads CASSVYSGGLAGGSYNEQFF.

The chain employs TRBV12-3 or TRBV12-4 and TRBJ2-1; absent DNA, TCRdb's TRBD1 call cannot be checked. This CDR3 region has 12 residues. The CDR3 is CASGAGDPEQFF.

The chain joins TRBV15 to TRBJ2-7; there is no DNA to check the TCRdb D call of TRBD1. CDR3 length: 16 amino acids. Per germline, CDR1 LNHNV and CDR2 YYDKDF (reference sequence). The CDR3 loop is CATSGPDRVATYEQYF.

The J gene is TRBJ2-5, the V gene TRBV12-3 or TRBV12-4; TCRdb picks TRBD1, but there is no DNA to check that call. The CDR3 spans 16 residues. The CDR3 spells CASSLGAGEGQETQYF.

This sequence joins TRBV28 and TRBJ2-7; TCRdb returns TRBD1, unconfirmable since there is no DNA. This CDR3 is built from 11 residues. Germline loops: CDR1 MDHEN, CDR2 SYDVKM. This CDR3 is CASSGRDRRDF.

This chain connects TRBV16 to TRBJ2-5; without DNA, the TCRdb call of TRBD2 cannot be checked. CDR3 length equals 14 residues. Per the germline V gene, CDR1 is KGHSY and CDR2 is FQNENV. CDR3 in amino acids: CASSQNSGGRTQYF. Combining the CDR3 with reference TRBV16 and TRBJ2-5 gives the whole variable domain GEEVAQTPKHLVRGEGQKAKLYCAPIKGHSYVFWYQQVLKNEFKFLISFQNENVFDETGMPKERFSAKCLPNSPCSLEIQATKLEDSAVYFCASSQNSGGRTQYFGPGTRLLVL.

This chain joins TRBV11-2 and TRBJ2-7; the D call of TRBD2 rests on TCRdb alone, since no DNA is present to check it. CDR1 SGHAT and CDR2 FQNNGV come from the germline V gene. The CDR3 spans 15 residues. CDR3 in amino acids: CASSFSGRGVYEQYF. The full variable domain, with the rest looked up from reference TRBV11-2 and TRBJ2-7, is EAGVAQSPRYKIIEKRQSVAFWCNPISGHATLYWYQQILGQGPKLLIQFQNNGVVDDSQLPKDRFSAERLKGVDSTLKIQPAKLEDSAVYLCASSFSGRGVYEQYFGPGTRLTVT.

This rearrangement joins TRBV9 to TRBJ1-2; TCRdb gives TRBD1 as the D gene, but with no DNA this cannot be confirmed. The CDR3 consists of 14 residues. Germline CDR1 reads SGDLS; CDR2 reads YYNGEE. This CDR3 reads CASSSRGGAYGYTF.

The rearrangement links TRBV6-5 to TRBJ2-1; TCRdb proposes TRBD2, but this gene call is untestable without DNA. The germline CDR1 and CDR2 sequences are MNHEY and SVGAGI. The CDR3 consists of 16 residues. The CDR3 sequence: CASSSLDLANPNEQFF.

The CDR3 loop reads CSATEPGQPLNTEAFF. V gene TRBV20-1 combines with J gene TRBJ1-1; TCRdb outputs TRBD1, but without DNA this stays unchecked. The CDR3 extends over 16 amino acids. The V gene's germline CDR1 is DFQATT and CDR2 SNEGSKA (reference sequence).

V gene TRBV2 combines with J gene TRBJ2-1; the TRBD1 assignment by TCRdb is unverifiable without DNA. This CDR3 region has 14 residues. Germline CDR1 reads SNHLY; CDR2 reads FYNNEI. This chain's CDR3 is CARRGAEEPNEQFF.

This chain joins TRBV4-2 and TRBJ2-3; the TRBD2 assignment by TCRdb is unverifiable without DNA. There are 18 residues in the CDR3. Germline V gives CDR1 LGHNA, CDR2 YNFKEQ. CDR3 residues: CASSQGGTSEGGGATQYF.

This chain connects TRBV29-1 to TRBJ1-2; TCRdb lists TRBD1, though no DNA is available to test this call. Per the germline V gene, CDR1 is SQVTM and CDR2 is ANQGSEA. The CDR3 is made up of 13 amino acids. CDR3 region: CSVRVGRNYGYTF.

The chain uses TRBV7-9 and TRBJ2-5; TCRdb lists TRBD1, though no DNA is available to test this call. From germline, CDR1 is SEHNR and CDR2 FQNEAQ (reference sequence). CDR3 length equals 16 residues. The chain's CDR3 is CASSGGRDSQQETQYF.

The chain carries TRBV30 and TRBJ2-7; without DNA, the TCRdb call of TRBD1 cannot be checked. The germline V gene encodes CDR1 GTSNPN and CDR2 SVGIG (reference sequence). The CDR3 totals 14 residues. The CDR3 here is CAWGNTGEGYEQYF.

This sequence joins TRBV4-1 and TRBJ2-3; TCRdb outputs TRBD2, but without DNA this stays unchecked. This CDR3 region has 16 residues. Germline loops: CDR1 MGHRA, CDR2 YSYEKL. Here the CDR3 reads CASSQEGSGSTDTQYF.

J is TRBJ2-2 and V is TRBV21-1; checking the TCRdb D call of TRBD2 is not possible without DNA. TRBV21-1 is listed as a pseudogene. The CDR3 has 13 residues. The CDR3 is CASRTSLSGELFF.

This chain links TRBV7-2 with TRBJ2-1; as DNA is missing, the TRBD2 call by TCRdb cannot be tested. The CDR3 totals 14 residues. Germline V CDR1 and CDR2: SGHTA, FQGNSA. Here the CDR3 reads CASSPTSGNYEQFF.